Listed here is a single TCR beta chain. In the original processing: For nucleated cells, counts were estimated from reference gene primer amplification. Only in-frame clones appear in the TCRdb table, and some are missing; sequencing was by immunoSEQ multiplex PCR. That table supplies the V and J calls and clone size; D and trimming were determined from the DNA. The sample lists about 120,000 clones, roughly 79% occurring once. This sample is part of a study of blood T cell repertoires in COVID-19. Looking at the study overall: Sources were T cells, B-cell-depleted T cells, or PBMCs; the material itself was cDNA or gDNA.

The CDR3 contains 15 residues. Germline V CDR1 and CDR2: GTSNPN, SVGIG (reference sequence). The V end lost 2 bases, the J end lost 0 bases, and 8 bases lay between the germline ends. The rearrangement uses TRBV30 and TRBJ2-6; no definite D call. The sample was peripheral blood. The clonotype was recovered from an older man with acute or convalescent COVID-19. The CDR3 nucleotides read TGTGCCTGGAGTCCGGGTTTCTCTGGGGCCAACGTCCTGACTTTC. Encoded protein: CAWSPGFSGANVLTF. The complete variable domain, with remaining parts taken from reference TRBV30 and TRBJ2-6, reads SQTIHQWPATLVQPVGSPLSLECTVEGTSNPNLYWYRQAAGRGLQLLFYSVGIGQISSEVPQNLSASRPQDRQFILSSKKLLLSDSGFYLCAWSPGFSGANVLTFGAGSRLTVL.